This entry features one TCR beta chain sequence. Its specificity is unknown. When naive CD8 T cells were sorted, they were gated as CD8+CD4-CCR7+CD45RA+. This sample was taken from a study of molecular identifiers for immune sequencing clone quantification. TCRdb used MiXCR to reprocess the PCR reads, holding one entry per CDR3 protein. The sample carries more than 85,000 distinct CDR3 sequences, roughly 38% recorded once. Study-wide results and caveats: Clones carrying above 20 RNA copies accounted for over 98% of effector molecules, under 1% in naive cells. Spiked TCR RNA from one Jurkat cell reportedly showed up when mixed among roughly 1 million naive cells.

Sample: naive CD8+ T cells from blood, with Jurkat cell RNA spiked in. Stated subset: FACS-sorted CD8+CD4-CCR7+CD45RA+ naive T cells. This sequence was found in a human donor in good health. Some libraries in this study had Jurkat cell RNA spiked in.

CDR3 sequence reads: CASSKSPGRGSKNTEAFF. The CDR3 bases are TGTGCCAGCAGCAAAAGTCCGGGTCGCGGATCCAAGAACACTGAAGCTTTCTTT. This rearrangement joins TRBV21-1 to TRBJ1-1. TRBV21-1 is given as a pseudogene. This CDR3 comprises 18 residues.